The 3 T cell receptor beta chains below come from one sample, sequenced in a study of OX40 agonist ivuxolimab in advanced cancers. Libraries were constructed by the immunoSEQ multiplex PCR assay. TCRdb took over this immuneACCESS table, retaining in-frame rearrangements with V and J assigned. Such tables are incomplete; in checked studies, under half of the missing clones stem from an unresolved V gene, and the remainder is unexplained. This sample comprises 100,000 or so clones, approximately 90% of them detected only once. Of the sample, 0.25% to 0.35% falls within the top ten clones. The sample here was CD4+ or CD8+ T cells sorted from blood, taken in a trial of the OX40 agonist ivuxolimab. Receptor source: an adult with an advanced solid tumor such as melanoma, head and neck, liver or kidney cancer.

The rearrangement links TRBV6-6 to TRBJ2-7; a weak D match, TRBD2 (5 bases). Germline V gene sequence: CDR1 MNHNY, CDR2 SVGAGI (reference sequence). V was cut by 7 bases and J by 7 bases, with 11 bases left in between. The CDR3 totals 11 residues. The CDR3 DNA follows: TGTGCCAGCACTGACACTAGTGAGCAGTACTTC. Protein product: CASTDTSEQYF.

The rearrangement joins TRBV11-2 to TRBJ2-2, with D maybe TRBD2 (5 bases). V lost 1 base to trimming and J lost 1 base, with 13 bases between them. The CDR3 consists of 17 residues. Germline V CDR1 and CDR2: SGHAT, FQNNGV. DNA for the CDR3: TGTGCCAGCAGCTTAGGGCTCGGCGGGCGGAACACCGGGGAGCTGTTTTTT. This sequence encodes CASSLGLGGRNTGELFF.

This clone was counted only a few times. The chain employs TRBV7-3 and TRBJ2-3; 10 bases fit TRBD1. Germline V lookup: CDR1 SGHTA, CDR2 FQGTGA. The CDR3 length is 13 residues. Trimming cost V 8 bases and J 6 bases; bases outside gene matches: 5. The CDR3 sequence is CASARQGADTQYF. CDR3 bases: TGTGCCAGCGCGAGACAGGGGGCGGATACGCAGTATTTT.